The clone carrying this TCR beta chain was seen only a few times. CDR1 and CDR2 from the germline V gene are SGHNT and YYREEE (reference sequence). V gave up 0 bases and J gave up 3 bases; unmatched junction bases: 6. This CDR3 comprises 16 residues. Assay: immunoSEQ multiplex PCR; the TCRdb copy retains only in-frame clones and omits some. This table has 20,000 to 25,000 clones, over 35% appearing once. The sample belongs to a study of graft-versus-host responses after intestinal transplantation. The chain combines TRBV5-4 with TRBJ2-5; 9 bases align to TRBD2. Sequencing used alloreactive CD4+ T cells from a mixed lymphocyte reaction culture, obtained before intestinal transplant. Sample subset: CFSE-low proliferating T cells sorted from roughly six-day pre-transplant mixed lymphocyte reaction (GvH or HvG direction). This receptor was obtained from a human patient who received an intestinal transplant. CDR3 nucleotide sequence: TGTGCCAGCAGCTTGGCCCTGCGGGGGGGCGAAGAGACCCAGTACTTC. This gives the protein CASSLALRGGEETQYF.